Listed here are 23 T cell receptor beta chains from one sample, sequenced in a study of blood T cells in healthy people across ages. Alongside a J-beta primer mix, a sample-barcoded 5' primer served in a second PCR lasting about 7 to 12 cycles. One entry per CDR3 protein, called by TCRdb with MiXCR from the 5' RACE reads. The profile shows 1.8 million or so distinct CDR3 sequences, about two fifths of them singletons. The sequenced sample was blood. Source of these receptors: a human donor in good health.

CDR3 sequence (DNA): TGTGCCAGCAGCTTAACTAGGCGGGCCCAGCATTTT. Translation: CASSLTRRAQHF. The chain recombines TRBV7-2 with TRBJ1-5; the D is unclear. V was pared by 2 bases and J by 11 bases, with 10 bases between. The CDR3 runs to 12 residues. Germline CDR1 is SGHTA and CDR2 is FQGNSA.

The J gene is TRBJ1-2, the V gene TRBV11-2, with 7 positions matching TRBD1. After removal of 0 bases from V and 6 bases from J, the junction contained 1 base not matched to a gene. The germline V gene encodes CDR1 SGHAT and CDR2 FQNNGV. The CDR3 has 13 residues. CDR3 region: CASSLDDRDGYTF. For the CDR3, the DNA is TGTGCCAGCAGCTTAGACGACAGGGATGGCTACACCTTC.

The V call is TRBV18, the J call TRBJ2-3; tentative D call: TRBD2 (5 bases). The germline V gene has CDR1 KGHSH and CDR2 LQKENI. Trimming stripped 8 bases from V and 4 bases from J, with 13 bases between. The CDR3 contains 13 residues. CDR3 DNA: TGTGCCAGCCAAGAGGGCGGGTCAGATACGCAGTATTTT. It translates to CASQEGGSDTQYF.

There are a few counts of this clonotype. This sequence joins TRBV5-1 and TRBJ2-7, with D tentatively TRBD2 (6 bases). Germline CDR1 and CDR2: SGHRS and YFSETQ. The CDR3 loop spans 11 amino acids. Trimming removed 4 bases from V and 6 bases from J, with 8 bases in between. CDR3 DNA sequence: TGCGCCAGCAGCATGGAGGGCGAGCAGTACTTC. Translating gives CASSMEGEQYF.

This sequence joins TRBV20-1 and TRBJ1-5; the D is unclear. V was shortened by 2 bases and J by 5 bases, with 7 bases between the two germline ends. The V gene's germline CDR1 is DFQATT and CDR2 SNEGSKA (reference sequence). The CDR3 has 12 residues. The CDR3 DNA is TGCAGTGCTAGAAGGTTTCATCAGCCCCAGCATTTT. As protein: CSARRFHQPQHF.

This clonotype showed up many times. The chain combines TRBV20-1 with TRBJ2-5; 8 bases match TRBD1. CDR1 and CDR2 (germline): DFQATT, SNEGSKA (reference sequence). The length of the CDR3 is 13 residues. V was pared by 0 bases and J by 5 bases, with 2 bases of the junction left unmatched. The CDR3 nucleotides read TGCAGTGCTAGAGACAGGGGGCTGGAGACCCAGTACTTC. Its protein is CSARDRGLETQYF.

This clonotype was observed a few times. The V and J genes are TRBV4-3 and TRBJ2-7; D is possibly TRBD1 or TRBD2 (5 bases each). The germline gives CDR1 LGHNA, CDR2 YSLEER. Trimming removed 4 bases at V and 0 bases at J, with 13 bases between. The CDR3 runs to 15 residues. The CDR3 loop reads CASSPGAATSYEQYF. The CDR3 DNA reads as TGCGCCAGCAGCCCCGGGGCGGCGACCTCCTACGAGCAGTACTTC.

This clonotype was picked up one time. The chain joins TRBV30 to TRBJ2-5; TRBD2 might be the D (6 bases). The DNA matches TRBJ2-7 better at its end, which makes the J call doubtful. Germline V gene lookup returns CDR1 GTSNPN and CDR2 SVGIG (reference sequence). This CDR3 is 14 amino acids long. CDR3 DNA sequence: TGTGCCTGGAGTCCGCGGGACGGGGGCTACGAGCAGTACTTC. Amino acid sequence: CAWSPRDGGYEQYF.

This chain uses TRBV7-3 with TRBJ2-3; D is ambiguous. The germline V gene encodes CDR1 SGHTA and CDR2 FQGTGA. V was trimmed by 5 bases and J by 3 bases, leaving 21 bases between them. There are 17 residues in the CDR3. The CDR3 sequence is CASSPYRTEGSTDTQYF. Here the CDR3 DNA reads TGTGCCAGCAGCCCTTACCGGACCGAAGGGTCGACAGATACGCAGTATTTT.

The chain links TRBV27 to TRBJ2-2; 8 bases fit TRBD2. V shed 6 bases, J shed 8 bases, and the junction held 14 bases outside the gene matches. This CDR3 region has 16 residues. Germline CDR1 and CDR2: MNHEY and SMNVEV (reference sequence). The CDR3 region is CASSYGGGRGAGELFF. The CDR3 DNA is TGTGCCAGCAGCTACGGCGGGGGGCGGGGGGCTGGGGAGCTGTTTTTT.

The chain is built from TRBV7-9 and TRBJ2-1; 9 bases align to TRBD1. The V gene's germline CDR1 is SEHNR and CDR2 FQNEAQ (reference sequence). J was trimmed by 1 base and V by 5 bases; bases with no gene match: 18. This CDR3 spans 20 amino acids. The CDR3 spells CASSPLGGQGSGESYNEQFF. The CDR3 coding sequence is TGTGCCAGCAGCCCCCTGGGGGGACAGGGCTCGGGAGAGTCCTACAATGAGCAGTTCTTC. Using reference TRBV7-9 and TRBJ2-1 for the parts outside the CDR3, the full variable domain is DTGVSQNPRHKITKRGQNVTFRCDPISEHNRLYWYRQTLGQGPEFLTYFQNEAQLEKSRLLSDRFSAERPKGSFSTLEIQRTEQGDSAMYLCASSPLGGQGSGESYNEQFFGPGTRLTVL.

This sequence joins TRBV3-1 and TRBJ2-5; no firm D call. Looked up from germline, CDR1 is LGHDT and CDR2 is YNNKEL (reference sequence). Trimming shortened V by 0 bases and J by 5 bases, and 10 bases separated the two germline ends. This CDR3 has 14 residues. The CDR3 region has the DNA TGTGCCAGCAGCCAAGATGTTTCTAGTGAGACCCAGTACTTC. Its translation: CASSQDVSSETQYF.

Points on this clonotype: A junction end diverges from the germline sequence, so it may reflect a read error. The chain uses TRBV2 and TRBJ1-6; 9 bases are shared with TRBD1. The germline gives CDR1 SNHLY, CDR2 FYNNEI. The CDR3 extends over 14 amino acids. The CDR3 reads CASVAGTGNSPLHF. DNA for the CDR3: TGTGCCAGCGTGGCGGGGACAGGGAATTCCCCCCTCCACTTT. Full variable domain (missing parts from reference TRBV2 and TRBJ1-6): EPEVTQTPSHQVTQMGQEVILRCVPISNHLYFYWYRQILGQKVEFLVSFYNNEISEKSEIFDDQFSVERPDGSNFTLKIRSTKLEDSAMYFCASVAGTGNSPLHFGNGTRLTVT.

This clonotype was recorded a few times. The chain employs TRBV4-2 and TRBJ1-2; D unresolved. V was cut by 2 bases and J by 7 bases, with 17 bases left in between. Germline lookup yields CDR1 LGHNA and CDR2 YNFKEQ. This CDR3 is 15 amino acids long. The DNA of the CDR3 is TGTGCCAGCAGCCAAATCGGCATCTCCGGGGTTGGCTACACCTTC. Amino acids: CASSQIGISGVGYTF.

The chain recombines TRBV20-1 with TRBJ2-5; 7 bases match TRBD2. The germline V gene has CDR1 DFQATT and CDR2 SNEGSKA (reference sequence). V dropped 4 bases and J dropped 5; count of bases not matched to a gene: 10. This CDR3 region has 14 residues. CDR3 nucleotide sequence: TGCAGTGCTAAACGGGCGGGAGCCCAGGAGACCCAGTACTTC. Translation: CSAKRAGAQETQYF.

This clonotype was observed a handful of times. CDR3 DNA: TGCAGTGCTAACCTCCCGACTCCCGAAGCCAGCAATGAGCAGTTCTTC. This gives the protein CSANLPTPEASNEQFF. The chain is built from TRBV20-1 and TRBJ2-1; no clear D gene. CDR3 length: 16 amino acids. Germline-derived CDR1 and CDR2 are DFQATT and SNEGSKA (reference sequence). V lost 4 bases and J 6 bases, leaving 22 bases between the germline ends.

In this sample, this clonotype turned up a few times. V gene TRBV27 combines with J gene TRBJ1-2; a weak D match, TRBD1 (5 bases). This CDR3 spans 14 amino acids. V shed 5 bases and J shed 0 bases, with 10 bases lying between them. Germline V lookup: CDR1 MNHEY, CDR2 SMNVEV (reference sequence). The CDR3 reads CASSTGVANYGYTF. The CDR3 DNA is TGTGCCAGCAGTACAGGTGTTGCTAACTATGGCTACACCTTC.

This clonotype has a handful of counts. This chain links TRBV7-2 with TRBJ2-5; TRBD1 aligns across 7 bases. This CDR3 has 17 amino acids. Germline CDR1 reads SGHTA; CDR2 reads FQGNSA. Trimming removed 5 bases from V and 4 bases from J; junction bases left unmatched: 16. The CDR3 sequence is CASSPQVTGLNIETQYF. The DNA of the CDR3 is TGTGCCAGCAGCCCCCAGGTGACAGGGCTGAATATAGAGACCCAGTACTTC.

This chain joins TRBV5-1 and TRBJ2-1, with no clear D. Trimming left V 0 bases short and J 9 bases short, with 10 bases between. There are 13 residues in the CDR3. Germline V CDR1 and CDR2: SGHRS, YFSETQ. The CDR3 DNA sequence: TGCGCCAGCAGCTTGGGTCTCCCCATTGAGCAGTTCTTC. It codes for CASSLGLPIEQFF.

The chain couples TRBV3-1 to TRBJ2-7; 8 bases are shared with TRBD2. V trimming: 5 bases; J trimming: 3 bases; junction bases outside the gene matches: 15. In germline, CDR1 is LGHDT, CDR2 YNNKEL (reference sequence). This CDR3 region has 17 residues. The CDR3 spells CASSGRPGLGWVYEQYF. CDR3 in DNA: TGTGCCAGCAGCGGACGACCGGGACTAGGCTGGGTCTACGAGCAGTACTTC.

This clonotype was counted only a few times. V and J are TRBV7-9 and TRBJ2-7; 10 bases agree with TRBD1. With 8 bases clipped from V and 12 bases from J, the junction kept 25 bases outside the gene matches. The CDR3 is 17 residues long. The germline gives CDR1 SEHNR, CDR2 FQNEAQ (reference sequence). CDR3 residues: CASGPGTGAISLTNPYF. The CDR3, as DNA: TGTGCCAGCGGACCCGGGACAGGGGCCATCTCCCTCACCAATCCGTACTTC.

V usage is TRBV7-2 and J usage is TRBJ2-7; D unclear. V was shortened by 1 base and J by 1 base, with 11 bases between the two germline ends. CDR3 length equals 15 residues. Germline V gives CDR1 SGHTA, CDR2 FQGNSA. The CDR3 bases are TGTGCCAGCAGCTTAGTGGCACAAATGTCCTACGAGCAGTACTTC. This encodes CASSLVAQMSYEQYF.

This clonotype has a handful of counts. V and J are TRBV20-1 and TRBJ2-3; the D is unclear. Trimming took 6 bases from V and 2 from J, leaving 15 bases between them. Germline V gene sequence: CDR1 DFQATT, CDR2 SNEGSKA (reference sequence). This CDR3 is built from 14 residues. For the CDR3, the DNA is TGCAGTGCCTACCCTGGTGGGGACACAGATACGCAGTATTTT. This gives the protein CSAYPGGDTDTQYF.